Listed here are 4 T cell receptor beta chains from one sample, sequenced in a study of blood T cell repertoires in COVID-19 (dated by TCRdb to 2020 to 2022). The library relied on the immunoSEQ multiplex PCR assay. TCRdb's version of the immuneACCESS table is confined to in-frame rearrangements and falls short of the full clone set. An unresolved V gene accounts for under half of the shortfall where checked; the remainder is of unknown origin. This sample has roughly 200,000 clones in its table, and 85% to 90% of those were observed once. The ten largest make up about 2.6% of the sample. The specimen sequenced was peripheral blood. Receptors originate from a man in his forties with active or convalescent COVID-19.

The CDR3 nucleotides are TGTGCCAGCTTTACTCAGGGGGCCGCCTATGGCTACACCTTC. It codes for CASFTQGAAYGYTF. V and J are TRBV28 and TRBJ1-2; 8 bases map to TRBD1. The CDR3 totals 14 residues. From germline, CDR1 is MDHEN and CDR2 SYDVKM. The V segment lost 8 bases and the J segment 4 bases; nucleotides outside the gene matches: 9.

This chain connects TRBV28 to TRBJ2-7, with 9 bases that match TRBD1. V trimming: 2 bases; J trimming: 0 bases; junction bases outside the gene matches: 11. Germline V gene lookup returns CDR1 MDHEN and CDR2 SYDVKM. This CDR3 comprises 18 residues. CDR3 amino acids: CASSLMDRGPLLSYEQYF. The CDR3 coding sequence is TGTGCCAGCAGTTTAATGGACAGGGGCCCGCTTCTCTCCTACGAGCAGTACTTC.

This clone was observed a handful of times. The genes are TRBV5-6 and TRBJ1-6; D gene ambiguous. Germline values: CDR1 SGHDT, CDR2 YYEEEE. The CDR3 covers 15 residues. Trimming removed 0 bases at V and 9 bases at J, with 13 bases between. CDR3 bases: TGTGCCAGCAGCTTGGAGAGGGCGTACTCTTCACCCCTCCACTTT. Its translation: CASSLERAYSSPLHF.

The chain couples TRBV4-3 to TRBJ2-2, with 14 positions matching TRBD2. The CDR3 runs to 18 residues. Germline-derived CDR1 and CDR2 are LGHNA and YSLEER. After removal of 4 bases from V and 0 bases from J, the junction contained 4 bases not matched to a gene. The DNA of the CDR3 is TGCGCCAGCAGCCCTGGACTAGCGGGGGGCACGAACACCGGGGAGCTGTTTTTT. As protein: CASSPGLAGGTNTGELFF.